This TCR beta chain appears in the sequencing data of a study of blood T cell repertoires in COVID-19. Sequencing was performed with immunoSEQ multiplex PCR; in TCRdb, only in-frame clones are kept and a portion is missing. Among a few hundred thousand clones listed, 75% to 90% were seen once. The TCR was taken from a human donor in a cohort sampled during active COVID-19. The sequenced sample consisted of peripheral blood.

In nucleotides, the CDR3 is TGTGCCAGCAGTCTCGAGGACAGGGCCGGGGCCAACGTCCTGACTTTC. Its translation: CASSLEDRAGANVLTF. This chain uses TRBV2 with TRBJ2-6; 8 bases are a match to TRBD1. The CDR3 has 16 residues. V shed 5 bases and J 4 bases; nucleotides not matched to a gene: 7. Germline V gives CDR1 SNHLY, CDR2 FYNNEI.